What follows is one TCR beta chain and its context. The clone's antigen remains unknown. Nothing much larger sits one base from this clone, and base qualities are not available. One collaborating source in Seattle enrolled patients during active infection and followed them longitudinally through the course of disease. Collaborating institutions collected whole blood in K2EDTA tubes following their own protocols. Collaborator samples were shipped for TCRbeta analysis as frozen whole blood, isolated PBMCs, or DNA extracted from either sample type. The immunoSEQ Assay, a bias-controlled multiplex PCR, was used to amplify TCRbeta CDR3 regions from genomic DNA. On the study's bioinformatics: The number of nucleated cells in each sample was estimated from the amplification of reference gene primers within the assay. To quantify the absolute abundance of each unique TCRbeta CDR3 rearrangement, sequence reads were collapsed and filtered. For each sample, productive Simpson clonality was calculated as the square root of Simpson's diversity index over productive rearrangements. TCRdb took over this immuneACCESS table, retaining in-frame rearrangements with V and J assigned. Such tables are incomplete; in checked studies, under half of the missing clones stem from an unresolved V gene, and the remainder is unexplained. From that table come the V and J calls and clone size; the DNA was used to work out D and trimming. The sample has roughly 200,000 clones on record, 86% of them singletons. The top ten clones comprise approximately 10% of the sample.

These data originate in a study of blood T cell repertoires in COVID-19 (dated by TCRdb to 2018 to 2020). About the study as a whole: Collaborator samples came from the United States, Italy and Spain and covered acute and convalescent phases of COVID-19. The material from the prospective study consisted of cDNA or gDNA derived from T cells, B-cell-depleted T cells, or PBMCs. The dataset comprised deeply sampled blood TCRbeta repertoires from subjects exposed to, actively infected with, or recovered from COVID-19. A freely available public database, intended as a resource for researchers studying the immune response to SARS-CoV-2, is where the repertoires were released. Samples came from the ongoing ImmuneRACE study (first 160 participants) plus 1,254 subjects from 6 global collaborators. Sample metadata almost always included a de-identified subject ID, COVID-19 status, age in years and sex. Where available, HLA class I and class II types were obtained from metadata supplied by the sample provider rather than from assay-based typing.

For CDR1 and CDR2, the germline V gene lists ENHRY and SYGVKD. The CDR3 starts with the cysteine, ends with the phenylalanine, and has 15 residues. The kept DNA is CDR3 alone, 45 bases in frame from the first base. V has 7 bases trimmed and J has 5 bases trimmed; junction bases matching no gene number 12. Overall study outcomes, separate from this receptor: The amount of clinical and demographic metadata varied by source and participant and was provided uncurated.

Sequenced: peripheral blood. This clonotype was sampled from a woman aged 45-65 years with COVID-19, enrolled during active disease. The sequence links TRBV10-3 to TRBJ2-7; a stretch of 9 junction bases matches TRBD1. The CDR3 reads as follows: CAITSWTGEFDEQYF. The DNA is as follows: TGTGCCATCACCTCATGGACAGGGGAATTCGACGAGCAGTACTTC.